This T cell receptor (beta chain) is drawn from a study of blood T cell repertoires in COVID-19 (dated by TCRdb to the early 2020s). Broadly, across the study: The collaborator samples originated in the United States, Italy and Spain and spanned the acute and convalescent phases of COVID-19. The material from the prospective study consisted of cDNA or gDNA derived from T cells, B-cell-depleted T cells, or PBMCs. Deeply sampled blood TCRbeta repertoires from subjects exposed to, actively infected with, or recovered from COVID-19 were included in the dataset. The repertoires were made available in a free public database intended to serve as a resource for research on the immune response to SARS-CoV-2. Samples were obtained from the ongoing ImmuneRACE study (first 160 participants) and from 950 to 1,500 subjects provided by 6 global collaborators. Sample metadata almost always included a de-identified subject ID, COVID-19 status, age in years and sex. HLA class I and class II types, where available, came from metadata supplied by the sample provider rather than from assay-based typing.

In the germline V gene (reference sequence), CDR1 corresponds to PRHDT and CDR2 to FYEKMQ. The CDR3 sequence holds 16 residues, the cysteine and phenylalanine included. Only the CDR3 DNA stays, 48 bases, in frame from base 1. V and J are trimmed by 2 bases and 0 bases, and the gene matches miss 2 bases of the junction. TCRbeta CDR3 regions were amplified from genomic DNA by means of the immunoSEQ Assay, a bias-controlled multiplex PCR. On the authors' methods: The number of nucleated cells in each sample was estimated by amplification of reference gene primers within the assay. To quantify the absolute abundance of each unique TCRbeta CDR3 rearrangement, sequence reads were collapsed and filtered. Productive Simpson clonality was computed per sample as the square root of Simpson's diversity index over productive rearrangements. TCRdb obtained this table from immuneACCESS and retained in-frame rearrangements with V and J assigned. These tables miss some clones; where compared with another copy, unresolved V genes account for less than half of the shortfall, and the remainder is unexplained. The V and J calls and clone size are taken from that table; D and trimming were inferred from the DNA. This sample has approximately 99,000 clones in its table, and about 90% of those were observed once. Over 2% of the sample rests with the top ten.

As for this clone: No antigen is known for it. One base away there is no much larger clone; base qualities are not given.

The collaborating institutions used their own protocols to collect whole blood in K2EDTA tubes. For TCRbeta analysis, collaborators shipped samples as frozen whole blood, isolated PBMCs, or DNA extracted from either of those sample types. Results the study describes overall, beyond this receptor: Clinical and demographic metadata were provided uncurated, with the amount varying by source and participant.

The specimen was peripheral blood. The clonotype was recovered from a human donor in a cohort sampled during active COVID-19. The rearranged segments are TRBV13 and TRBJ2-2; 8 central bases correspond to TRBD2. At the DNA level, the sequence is TGTGCCAGCAGCTTAACACTAGCGGCGAACACCGGGGAGCTGTTTTTT. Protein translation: CASSLTLAANTGELFF.